This T cell receptor beta chain was sequenced for a study of T cells in Graves' hyperthyroidism and ophthalmopathy. In the study overall: The authors collected peripheral blood at initial diagnosis, before any treatment.

The CDR3 regions of TCR beta were amplified from RNA transcripts. An initial round of RT-PCR targeting the TCR CDR3 relied on the HTBI primer set. One entry per CDR3 protein results from TCRdb running MiXCR on the multiplex PCR reads. The repertoire holds hundreds of thousands of distinct CDR3 sequences, with about 15% as singletons. This CDR3 comprises 13 residues. V was cut by 6 bases and J by 6 bases, with 12 bases left in between. CDR1 and CDR2 from the germline V gene are MDHEN and SYDVKM. This clonotype was observed many times. Its antigen is as yet unknown. Stable Graves' hyperthyroidism denoted no ophthalmopathy progression over 18 months. Study-level results: Most thyroid-expanded clonotypes above 0.001 were also found in blood.

The receptor's source is a young woman with Graves' hyperthyroidism. The chain joins TRBV28 to TRBJ1-5; no reliable D call. Sequencing was done on a sample of blood. This CDR3 reads CASSFSTVQPQHF. For the CDR3, the DNA is TGTGCCAGCAGCTTCTCGACCGTTCAGCCCCAGCATTTT.